These T cell receptor beta chains were read from a single sample in a study of technical replicates of blood from several donors. Data came from immunoSEQ multiplex PCR; TCRdb stores just in-frame clones and leaves some out. In the table there are 75,000 to 95,000 clones, about 95% of which are singletons. The sequenced sample consisted of T cells isolated from PBMCs. The source of these receptors is a human donor in good health. CDR3s include the opening cysteine and the closing phenylalanine or tryptophan. Fields, in order: clone size, V gene, D gene, J gene, CDR3 DNA, CDR3 protein. The D gene is left open where the match is weak. Expanded clones get a size class; other rows say once, few or many, or leave the size out.

>NA|TRBV7-2|NA|TRBJ2-1
TGTGCCAGCAGCTTAAGACATTCAGACTACAATGAGCAGTTCTTC
CASSLRHSDYNEQFF
>NA|TRBV28|NA|TRBJ1-2
TGTGCCAGCAGTTTTGGCAGGGACTATGGCTACACCTTC
CASSFGRDYGYTF
>NA|TRBV27|NA|TRBJ2-2
TGTGCCAGCAGCCTACAGACCGGGGAGCTGTTTTTT
CASSLQTGELFF
>NA|TRBV5-6|NA|TRBJ2-7
TGTGCCAGCAGCTTACAGGGCGGCGAGCAGTACTTC
CASSLQGGEQYF
>NA|TRBV5-6|TRBD1|TRBJ1-1
TGTGCCAGCAGCTCCGACGACAGGGGGCCTGAAGCTTTCTTT
CASSSDDRGPEAFF
>NA|TRBV7-9|TRBD2|TRBJ2-1
TGTGCCAGCAGCCGAAGACTAGCGGGTTCCTACAATGAGCAGTTCTTC
CASSRRLAGSYNEQFF
>NA|TRBV27|TRBD2|TRBJ2-7
TGTGCCAGCAGTCCATCGGGACTAGCGGGAGAGGAGCAGTACTTC
CASSPSGLAGEEQYF
>NA|TRBV25-1|NA|TRBJ2-1
TGTGCCAGCAGCTCCGGTGAGCAGTTCTTC
CASSSGEQFF
>NA|TRBV7-9|NA|TRBJ2-7
TGTGCCAGCAGCTTAGCGACTTACGAGCAGTACTTC
CASSLATYEQYF
>NA|TRBV5-1|NA|TRBJ2-3
TGCGCCAGCAGCTTGGCCGGTGGCACAGATACGCAGTATTTT
CASSLAGGTDTQYF
>NA|TRBV5-4|NA|TRBJ1-1
TGTGCCAGCAGCTTGCGTAGTGAGAACACTGAAGCTTTCTTT
CASSLRSENTEAFF
>NA|TRBV19|TRBD2|TRBJ2-3
TGTGCCAGTAGTCCCACAGGGACTAGCGGCACAGATACGCAGTATTTT
CASSPTGTSGTDTQYF
>NA|TRBV7-2|NA|TRBJ1-1
TGTGCCAGCAGCTTAGCGCCACCGGTGAACACTGAAGCTTTCTTT
CASSLAPPVNTEAFF
>once|TRBV4-1|NA|TRBJ1-2
TGCGCCAGCAGCCAAGACGGTATGAGCTATGGCTACACCTTC
CASSQDGMSYGYTF
>NA|TRBV10-2|NA|TRBJ2-3
TGCGCCAGCACCCTCGGGGGTACCACAGATACGCAGTATTTT
CASTLGGTTDTQYF
>NA|TRBV2|TRBD2|TRBJ2-5
TGTGCCAGCAGTGACGGGCTAGCGGGGGGGAAAGAGACCCAGTACTTC
CASSDGLAGGKETQYF
>once|TRBV29-1|NA|TRBJ1-5
TGCAGCGTTACAATGGGCGATCAGCCCCAGCATTTT
CSVTMGDQPQHF
>NA|TRBV2|TRBD1|TRBJ1-5
TGTGCCAGCGGAGTTGACAGGGATGGTCAGCCCCAGCATTTT
CASGVDRDGQPQHF
>NA|TRBV5-8|NA|TRBJ1-1
TGTGCCAGCATCGGGTGGATGAACACTGAAGCTTTCTTT
CASIGWMNTEAFF
>NA|TRBV5-1|TRBD1|TRBJ1-1
TGCGCCAGCAGCTTGGACGGGACAGGGGGAAAAGCTTTCTTT
CASSLDGTGGKAFF
>NA|TRBV7-6|TRBD1|TRBJ2-7
TGTGCCAGCAGCTTAGGGACAGGAACACTGAACCACGAGCAGTACTTC
CASSLGTGTLNHEQYF
>NA|TRBV4-1|TRBD1|TRBJ1-5
TGCGCCAGCAGCCAATTCCGAACAGGGGTGGGCAATCAGCCCCAGCATTTT
CASSQFRTGVGNQPQHF
>NA|TRBV27|NA|TRBJ2-7
TGTGCCAGCAGTTCCGGGGCGGGATCCTACGAGCAGTACTTC
CASSSGAGSYEQYF
>NA|TRBV6-1|TRBD1|TRBJ1-5
TGTGCCAGCAGTGAAGCGGGGGGACAGGGGCGGAATCAGCCCCAGCATTTT
CASSEAGGQGRNQPQHF
>NA|TRBV19|TRBD1|TRBJ1-4
TGTGCCAGTAGTATCTTGGGACAGGGTAATGAAAAACTGTTTTTT
CASSILGQGNEKLFF
>NA|TRBV5-1|TRBD1|TRBJ2-5
TGCGCCAGCAGCTATAGGACAGGCACTCAAGAGACCCAGTACTTC
CASSYRTGTQETQYF
>NA|TRBV9|NA|TRBJ1-1
TGTGCCAGCAGCGTAGTAGTGAACACTGAAGCTTTCTTT
CASSVVVNTEAFF
>once|TRBV29-1|NA|TRBJ1-1
TGCAGCGTTGTAGTGAACACTGAAGCTTTCTTT
CSVVVNTEAFF
>NA|TRBV9|NA|TRBJ2-3
TGTGCCAGCAGCGTAGGTGGCGGGAAGAACACAGATACGCAGTATTTT
CASSVGGGKNTDTQYF
>NA|TRBV6-1|NA|TRBJ2-7
TGTGTCCACCAACGCGGGGACTCCTACGAGCAGTACTTC
CVHQRGDSYEQYF
>NA|TRBV28|TRBD1|TRBJ1-2
TGTGCCAGCAGTTTCAGGGGACAGCTCTATGGCTACACCTTC
CASSFRGQLYGYTF
>once|TRBV27|NA|TRBJ2-1
TGTGCCAGCAGTTTCATCAATGAGCAGTTCTTC
CASSFINEQFF
>NA|TRBV6-5|NA|TRBJ1-1
TGTGCCAGCAGCCCGGGGGTTCTGAACACTGAAGCTTTCTTT
CASSPGVLNTEAFF
>NA|TRBV25-1|NA|TRBJ1-4
TGTGCCAGCAGTCAGGGCGGCGGTGAAAAACTGTTTTTT
CASSQGGGEKLFF
>NA|TRBV6-5|TRBD1|TRBJ2-1
TGTGCCAGCAGTACCTCGATTACTGACAGGGGGCTTCGGGTCTTC
CASSTSITDRGLRVF
>NA|TRBV10-3|TRBD2|TRBJ2-1
TGTGCCATCAGTGCGGCTAGCGGGAGATCCTACAATGAGCAGTTCTTC
CAISAASGRSYNEQFF
>NA|TRBV6-5|TRBD1|TRBJ1-5
TGTGCCAGCCGGGACAGGGTAAATCAGCCCCAGCATTTT
CASRDRVNQPQHF